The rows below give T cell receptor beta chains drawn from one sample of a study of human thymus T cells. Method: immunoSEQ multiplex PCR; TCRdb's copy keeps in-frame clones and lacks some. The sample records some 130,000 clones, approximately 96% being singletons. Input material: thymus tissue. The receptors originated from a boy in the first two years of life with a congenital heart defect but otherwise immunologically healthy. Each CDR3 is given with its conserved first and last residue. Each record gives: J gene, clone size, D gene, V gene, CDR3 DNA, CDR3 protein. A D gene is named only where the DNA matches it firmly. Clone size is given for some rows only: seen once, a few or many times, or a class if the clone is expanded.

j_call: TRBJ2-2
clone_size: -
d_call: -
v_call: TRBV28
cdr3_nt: TGTGCCAGCAGTTTAAGTGAGGGGAGAGGACAGTCGAACACCGGGGAGCTGTTTTTT
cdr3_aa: CASSLSEGRGQSNTGELFF

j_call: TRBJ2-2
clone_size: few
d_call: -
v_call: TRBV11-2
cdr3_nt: TGTGCCAGCAGCTTAGGGACCGAGCCCGGGGAGCTGTTTTTT
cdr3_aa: CASSLGTEPGELFF

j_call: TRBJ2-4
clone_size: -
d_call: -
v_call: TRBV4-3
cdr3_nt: TGCGCCAGCAGCCCCTGGACATCCAGGGACATTCAGTACTTC
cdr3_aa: CASSPWTSRDIQYF

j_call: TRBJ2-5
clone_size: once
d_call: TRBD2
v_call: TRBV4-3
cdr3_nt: TGCGCCAGCAGCCAAGGCCGGCTAGCGGGGGGCCGGGAGACCCAGTACTTC
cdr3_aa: CASSQGRLAGGRETQYF

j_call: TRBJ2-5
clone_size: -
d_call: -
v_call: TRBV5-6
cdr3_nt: TGTGCCAGCAGCTTGGCGGCGAGGGAGACCCAGTACTTC
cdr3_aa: CASSLAARETQYF

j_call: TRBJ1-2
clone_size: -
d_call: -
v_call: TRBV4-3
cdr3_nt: TGCGCCAGCAGCCAAGATTTTTCGGGACTGCCGTTCGTCTATGGCTACACCTTC
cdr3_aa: CASSQDFSGLPFVYGYTF

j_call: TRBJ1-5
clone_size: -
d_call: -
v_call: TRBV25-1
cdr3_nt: TGTGCCAGCAGTGAATGGGGGATCGATCAGCCCCAGCATTTT
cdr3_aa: CASSEWGIDQPQHF

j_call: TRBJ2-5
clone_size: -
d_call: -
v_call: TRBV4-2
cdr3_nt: TGTGCCAGCAGCCAAGAAGGTAGGCCCATCCAAGAGACCCAGTACTTC
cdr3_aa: CASSQEGRPIQETQYF

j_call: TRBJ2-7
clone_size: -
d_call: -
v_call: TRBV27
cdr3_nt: TGTGCCAGCAGTTCATATATCCCCCGCTACGAGCAGTACTTC
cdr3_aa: CASSSYIPRYEQYF

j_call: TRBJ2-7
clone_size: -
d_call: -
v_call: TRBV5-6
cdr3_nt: TGTGCCAGCTCACGCGGAGCCTACGAGCAGTACTTC
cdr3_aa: CASSRGAYEQYF

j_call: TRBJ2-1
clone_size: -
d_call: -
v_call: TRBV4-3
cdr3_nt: TGCGCCAGCAGCCAAGCCCCCCTATCCTACAATGAGCAGTTCTTC
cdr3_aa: CASSQAPLSYNEQFF

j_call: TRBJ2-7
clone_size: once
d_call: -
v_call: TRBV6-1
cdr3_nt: TGTGCCAGCACGAGGGAAACCTACGAGCAGTACTTC
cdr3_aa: CASTRETYEQYF

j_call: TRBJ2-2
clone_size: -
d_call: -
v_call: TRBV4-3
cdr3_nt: TGCGCCAGCAGCCAAGTCTTTGGACGTCAGACCGGGGAGCTGTTTTTT
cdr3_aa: CASSQVFGRQTGELFF

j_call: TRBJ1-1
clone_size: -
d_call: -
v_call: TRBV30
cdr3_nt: TGTGCCTGGAGTCCCGGCGGAGACACTGAAGCTTTCTTT
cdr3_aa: CAWSPGGDTEAFF

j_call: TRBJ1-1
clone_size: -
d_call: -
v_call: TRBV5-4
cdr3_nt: TGTGCCAGCAGCCCTGGGCGGTCCAACACAGGGCAGACTGAAGCTTTCTTT
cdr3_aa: CASSPGRSNTGQTEAFF

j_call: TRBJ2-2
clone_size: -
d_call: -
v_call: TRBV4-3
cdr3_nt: TGCGCCAGCAGCCAAGAAATTCCCGGGGAGCTGTTTTTT
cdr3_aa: CASSQEIPGELFF

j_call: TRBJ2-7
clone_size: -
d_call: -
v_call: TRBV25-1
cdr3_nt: TGTGCCAGCAGTGGGACCCGCGAGTACGAGCAGTACTTC
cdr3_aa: CASSGTREYEQYF

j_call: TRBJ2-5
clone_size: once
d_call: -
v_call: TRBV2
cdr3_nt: TGTGCCAGCAGTGGGTTAGGCAGGGGTTACTTC
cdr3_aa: CASSGLGRGYF

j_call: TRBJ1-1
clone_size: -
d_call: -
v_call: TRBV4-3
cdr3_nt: TGCGCCAGCAGCCGCGCGAACGCCTCTCCCAGGGCCATGAACACTGAAGCTTTCTTT
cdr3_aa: CASSRANASPRAMNTEAFF